These T cell receptor beta chains were read from a single sample in a study of control samples from healthy donors and cancer patients. Profiled with immunoSEQ multiplex PCR; TCRdb holds only in-frame clones, not every one. The profile shows about 160,000 clones, approximately 90% of them singletons. Sequencing used blood. All receptors derive from a young man in good health. Each CDR3 is given with its conserved first and last residue. A D gene is named only where the DNA matches it firmly. Clone size appears in some rows only: once, few, many, or a class for an expanded clone.

abundance: NA
j_gene: TRBJ2-3
v_gene: TRBV25-1
d_gene: NA
CDR3nt: TGTGCCAGCATTCGAAAAGATACGCAGTATTTT
CDR3aa: CASIRKDTQYF

abundance: NA
j_gene: TRBJ2-7
v_gene: TRBV3-1/TRBV3-2
d_gene: TRBD1
CDR3nt: TGTGCCAGCAGCCCCGTGGACAGGAGCAGCTCCTACGAGCAGTACTTC
CDR3aa: CASSPVDRSSSYEQYF

abundance: NA
j_gene: TRBJ2-6
v_gene: TRBV25-1
d_gene: NA
CDR3nt: TGTGCCAGCAGTAGCCGGGACGGGTTGGCCGGGGCCAACGTCCTGACTTTC
CDR3aa: CASSSRDGLAGANVLTF

abundance: NA
j_gene: TRBJ1-2
v_gene: TRBV5-5
d_gene: NA
CDR3nt: TGTGCCAGCAGCCCTCTGGGAGAGGGCTACACCTTC
CDR3aa: CASSPLGEGYTF

abundance: NA
j_gene: TRBJ2-5
v_gene: TRBV5-1
d_gene: NA
CDR3nt: TGCGCCAGCAGCACCCTAGGGACCCTCCAAGAGACCCAGTACTTC
CDR3aa: CASSTLGTLQETQYF

abundance: once
j_gene: TRBJ2-6
v_gene: TRBV5-1
d_gene: NA
CDR3nt: TGCGCCAGCAGCTTTTCTCCCACTGGGGCCAACGTCCTGACTTTC
CDR3aa: CASSFSPTGANVLTF

abundance: once
j_gene: TRBJ1-5
v_gene: TRBV6-2/TRBV6-3
d_gene: NA
CDR3nt: TGTGCCAGCACCCCCCGCCGGACACGCTACTATAGCAATCAGCCCCAGCATTTT
CDR3aa: CASTPRRTRYYSNQPQHF

abundance: NA
j_gene: TRBJ1-3
v_gene: TRBV5-4
d_gene: TRBD1
CDR3nt: TGTGCCAGCAGCTCGGTCGGTTCATGGGACAGGCATGATGGAAACACCATATATTTT
CDR3aa: CASSSVGSWDRHDGNTIYF

abundance: NA
j_gene: TRBJ2-1
v_gene: TRBV27
d_gene: TRBD2
CDR3nt: TGTGCCAGCAGTTTAATAGGACTAGCTAATGCCAATGAGCAGTTCTTC
CDR3aa: CASSLIGLANANEQFF

abundance: NA
j_gene: TRBJ1-1
v_gene: TRBV5-6
d_gene: TRBD1
CDR3nt: TGTGCCAGCCGCCGACAGGGGAGGAACACTGAAGCTTTCTTT
CDR3aa: CASRRQGRNTEAFF

abundance: NA
j_gene: TRBJ2-4
v_gene: TRBV29-1
d_gene: NA
CDR3nt: TGCAGCGTTGAAGGTTTGCGGTTAGAGGGAAACATTCAGTACTTC
CDR3aa: CSVEGLRLEGNIQYF

abundance: few
j_gene: TRBJ2-1
v_gene: TRBV7-9
d_gene: TRBD2
CDR3nt: TGTGCCAGCAGCACATCCTTCCGGACTAGCGGGACTTCCTACAATGAGCAGTTCTTC
CDR3aa: CASSTSFRTSGTSYNEQFF

abundance: NA
j_gene: TRBJ2-6
v_gene: TRBV27
d_gene: NA
CDR3nt: TGTGCCAGCAAACAGGCCTCTGGGGCCAACGTCCTGACTTTC
CDR3aa: CASKQASGANVLTF

abundance: NA
j_gene: TRBJ1-3
v_gene: TRBV19
d_gene: NA
CDR3nt: TGTGCCAGTATTGACTTCTCTGGAAACACCATATATTTT
CDR3aa: CASIDFSGNTIYF

abundance: NA
j_gene: TRBJ1-4
v_gene: TRBV18
d_gene: NA
CDR3nt: TGTGCCAGCTCAGAAGAAGGTGAAAAACTGTTTTTT
CDR3aa: CASSEEGEKLFF

abundance: NA
j_gene: TRBJ2-3
v_gene: TRBV5-1
d_gene: NA
CDR3nt: TGCGCCAGCAGCTTCCGGACTGCTAGCACAGATACGCAGTATTTT
CDR3aa: CASSFRTASTDTQYF

abundance: NA
j_gene: TRBJ1-3
v_gene: TRBV2
d_gene: NA
CDR3nt: TGTGCCAGCACGGGGGACTCTGGAAACACCATATATTTT
CDR3aa: CASTGDSGNTIYF

abundance: NA
j_gene: TRBJ1-1
v_gene: TRBV6-4
d_gene: NA
CDR3nt: TGTGCCAGCAGGACAGGGAACACTGAAGCTTTCTTT
CDR3aa: CASRTGNTEAFF

abundance: NA
j_gene: TRBJ1-1
v_gene: TRBV11-2
d_gene: NA
CDR3nt: TGTGCCAGCAGCTTTCTGGGCACTGAAGCTTTCTTT
CDR3aa: CASSFLGTEAFF

abundance: NA
j_gene: TRBJ1-4
v_gene: TRBV28
d_gene: NA
CDR3nt: TGTGCCAGCAGTTCGAACCGGGCACCTAATGAAAAACTGTTTTTT
CDR3aa: CASSSNRAPNEKLFF

abundance: NA
j_gene: TRBJ2-3
v_gene: TRBV7-2
d_gene: NA
CDR3nt: TGTGCCAGCAGCTTACGGACTATTAGCACAGATACGCAGTATTTT
CDR3aa: CASSLRTISTDTQYF

abundance: few
j_gene: TRBJ1-2
v_gene: TRBV9
d_gene: NA
CDR3nt: TGTGCCAGCAGCGTAGGCGGGCAGGGACGAGGCTACACCTTC
CDR3aa: CASSVGGQGRGYTF

abundance: NA
j_gene: TRBJ2-2
v_gene: TRBV5-1
d_gene: NA
CDR3nt: TGCGCCAGCAGCTTTTTTGGGACACACTTTGACCCCGGGGAGCTGTTTTTT
CDR3aa: CASSFFGTHFDPGELFF

abundance: NA
j_gene: TRBJ2-3
v_gene: TRBV18
d_gene: TRBD2
CDR3nt: TGTGCCAGCTCGGGACTAGCGGACACAGATACGCAGTATTTT
CDR3aa: CASSGLADTDTQYF

abundance: NA
j_gene: TRBJ2-7
v_gene: TRBV28
d_gene: NA
CDR3nt: TGTGCCAGCAGTTTCGGGGACCGGTACGAGCAGTACTTC
CDR3aa: CASSFGDRYEQYF

abundance: NA
j_gene: TRBJ1-2
v_gene: TRBV6-2/TRBV6-3
d_gene: NA
CDR3nt: TGTGCCAGCAGTTCGACGGGCCATGGCTACACCTTC
CDR3aa: CASSSTGHGYTF

abundance: NA
j_gene: TRBJ2-1
v_gene: TRBV29-1
d_gene: NA
CDR3nt: TGCAGCGTCGACAGGAGTGGCAATGAGCAGTTCTTC
CDR3aa: CSVDRSGNEQFF

abundance: NA
j_gene: TRBJ2-7
v_gene: TRBV12-3/TRBV12-4
d_gene: NA
CDR3nt: TGTGCCAGCAGTTTAGAGAAATCCTACGAGCAGTACTTC
CDR3aa: CASSLEKSYEQYF

abundance: NA
j_gene: TRBJ2-2
v_gene: TRBV29-1
d_gene: TRBD2
CDR3nt: TGCAGCGTTGAAATTAGCGGGAGGGCCGTGGACGGGGAGCTGTTTTTT
CDR3aa: CSVEISGRAVDGELFF

abundance: NA
j_gene: TRBJ1-4
v_gene: TRBV9
d_gene: NA
CDR3nt: TGTGCCAGCAGCGTAGGAAGGGGGGTACGGGAGGAAAAACTGTTTTTT
CDR3aa: CASSVGRGVREEKLFF

abundance: once
j_gene: TRBJ1-1
v_gene: TRBV5-1
d_gene: NA
CDR3nt: TGCGCCAGCAGCTTGGAAGCAGACACTGAAGCTTTCTTT
CDR3aa: CASSLEADTEAFF

abundance: few
j_gene: TRBJ1-1
v_gene: TRBV5-6
d_gene: NA
CDR3nt: TGTGCCAGCAGCTTCTTTAGGCTGGGCACTGAAGCTTTCTTT
CDR3aa: CASSFFRLGTEAFF

abundance: NA
j_gene: TRBJ2-2
v_gene: TRBV7-9
d_gene: NA
CDR3nt: TGTGCCAGCAGCTTATCGGGCAGTGCACACACCGGGGAGCTGTTTTTT
CDR3aa: CASSLSGSAHTGELFF

abundance: few
j_gene: TRBJ1-1
v_gene: TRBV5-6
d_gene: TRBD1
CDR3nt: TGTGCCAGCAGCTTGACAGGGGTGATGAACACTGAAGCTTTCTTT
CDR3aa: CASSLTGVMNTEAFF

abundance: NA
j_gene: TRBJ1-5
v_gene: TRBV25-1
d_gene: TRBD1
CDR3nt: TGTGCCAGCAGTGCTCAGGGGGCAATTCCCAATCAGCCCCAGCATTTT
CDR3aa: CASSAQGAIPNQPQHF

abundance: NA
j_gene: TRBJ1-5
v_gene: TRBV4-1
d_gene: NA
CDR3nt: TGCGCCAGCAGCCAAAGTATAGGACGAGACAATCAGCCCCAGCATTTT
CDR3aa: CASSQSIGRDNQPQHF

abundance: once
j_gene: TRBJ2-1
v_gene: TRBV27
d_gene: TRBD2
CDR3nt: TGTGCCAGCAGTTTAGGTAGCGGGGGCTCCTACAATGAGCAGTTCTTC
CDR3aa: CASSLGSGGSYNEQFF

abundance: few
j_gene: TRBJ1-1
v_gene: TRBV27
d_gene: NA
CDR3nt: TGTGCCAGCAGCCAGGTCAAATACACTGAAGCTTTCTTT
CDR3aa: CASSQVKYTEAFF

abundance: NA
j_gene: TRBJ1-3
v_gene: TRBV5-4
d_gene: TRBD1
CDR3nt: TGTGCCAGCAGCTTGGTTGGACAGGGGGTAGACACCATATATTTT
CDR3aa: CASSLVGQGVDTIYF

abundance: NA
j_gene: TRBJ1-5
v_gene: TRBV19
d_gene: NA
CDR3nt: TGTGCCAGTAGTATGTCGAAGCCCCAGCATTTT
CDR3aa: CASSMSKPQHF

abundance: NA
j_gene: TRBJ2-7
v_gene: TRBV13
d_gene: TRBD1
CDR3nt: TGTGCCAGCAGCGCAGACAGGGACGAGCAGTACTTC
CDR3aa: CASSADRDEQYF

abundance: NA
j_gene: TRBJ1-5
v_gene: TRBV2
d_gene: NA
CDR3nt: TGTGCCAGCAGTGAAGCATGGGGCCCAAACGGGGATCTGGATCAGCCCCAGCATTTT
CDR3aa: CASSEAWGPNGDLDQPQHF

abundance: NA
j_gene: TRBJ1-5
v_gene: TRBV25-1
d_gene: NA
CDR3nt: TGTGCCAGCAGTGAAACGAGCCGCACGGGCGGCAATCAGCCCCAGCATTTT
CDR3aa: CASSETSRTGGNQPQHF

abundance: NA
j_gene: TRBJ1-4
v_gene: TRBV2
d_gene: NA
CDR3nt: TGTGCCAGCAATCAGGAGCGGGCGTTTAATGAAAAACTGTTTTTT
CDR3aa: CASNQERAFNEKLFF

abundance: once
j_gene: TRBJ2-7
v_gene: TRBV28
d_gene: NA
CDR3nt: TGTGCTACAGGACCCCCCTACGAGCAGTACTTC
CDR3aa: CATGPPYEQYF

abundance: NA
j_gene: TRBJ2-7
v_gene: TRBV27
d_gene: TRBD1
CDR3nt: TGTGCCAGCAATCCTGGACAGGGGGGATCCTACGAGCAGTACTTC
CDR3aa: CASNPGQGGSYEQYF

abundance: NA
j_gene: TRBJ1-1
v_gene: TRBV4-2
d_gene: NA
CDR3nt: TGTGCCAGCAGCCAAGTTGTCCCCGGGACCGGGGCTTTCTTT
CDR3aa: CASSQVVPGTGAFF

abundance: NA
j_gene: TRBJ2-7
v_gene: TRBV9
d_gene: NA
CDR3nt: TGTGCCAGCAGCGTAGGCGGGGAGATCGGCTACGAGCAGTACTTC
CDR3aa: CASSVGGEIGYEQYF

abundance: few
j_gene: TRBJ1-6
v_gene: TRBV10-3
d_gene: NA
CDR3nt: TGTGCCATCAGTGAAGGGGACCCTAATTCACCCCTCCACTTT
CDR3aa: CAISEGDPNSPLHF

abundance: NA
j_gene: TRBJ1-2
v_gene: TRBV5-6
d_gene: NA
CDR3nt: TGTGCCAGCAGATTCACGGGGGGCTACACCTTC
CDR3aa: CASRFTGGYTF

abundance: NA
j_gene: TRBJ2-1
v_gene: TRBV7-9
d_gene: TRBD2
CDR3nt: TGTGCCAGCAGCGGGGCGGGAGGGCCGGCGAATGAGCAGTTCTTC
CDR3aa: CASSGAGGPANEQFF